The 9 T cell receptor beta chains given below trace back to one sample, sequenced in a study of beta chain features in type 1 diabetes. The authors reverse transcribed all of the isolated RNA, so sequencing captured expressed TCRB transcripts. Libraries were prepared by immunoSEQ multiplex PCR; TCRdb keeps only in-frame clonotypes and omits some of them. Seen here are approximately 470,000 clones, 30% observed once, and the top ten hold about 0.065%. The source material was naive CD4+ T cells from blood. The source is a man younger than 35 in good health.

This rearrangement joins TRBV29-1 to TRBJ2-7; 10 bases fit TRBD1. The J segment lost 0 bases and the V segment lost 5 bases, leaving 4 bases of the junction unmatched. This CDR3 spans 14 amino acids. CDR1 and CDR2 (germline): SQVTM, ANQGSEA. CDR3 in DNA: TGCAGCGTTTACCGGGACAGGGGCTCCTACGAGCAGTACTTC. This sequence encodes CSVYRDRGSYEQYF.

The chain couples TRBV2 to TRBJ2-1; 11 nucleotides agree with TRBD2. The germline gives CDR1 SNHLY, CDR2 FYNNEI. The CDR3 runs to 14 residues. J lost 5 bases, V lost 5 bases, and 2 bases had no gene match. The CDR3 DNA is TGTGCCAGCAGTTTACTAGCGGGGGACAATGAGCAGTTCTTC. This gives the protein CASSLLAGDNEQFF.

The rearrangement uses TRBV18 and TRBJ1-2; no firm D call. Germline V gene data show CDR1 as KGHSH and CDR2 as LQKENI. The length of the CDR3 is 16 residues. V dropped 3 bases and J dropped 8 bases, with 22 bases sitting between them. CDR3 residues: CASSPNDGVGRGGYTF. The CDR3 DNA follows: TGTGCCAGCTCACCCAACGACGGGGTTGGGAGAGGAGGCTACACCTTC.

This clone was counted between two and nine times. The J gene is TRBJ1-2, the V gene TRBV9, with D possibly being TRBD1 (5 bases). Trimming cost V 4 bases and J 5 bases, with 21 bases left between them. CDR1 and CDR2 from the germline V gene are SGDLS and YYNGEE. CDR3 length: 16 amino acids. In nucleotides, the CDR3 is TGTGCCAGCAGCCCTGAGACGGCCCGGGGCGGGTATGGCTACACCTTC. Translation: CASSPETARGGYGYTF.

There are a few counts of this clone. V and J are TRBV4-3 and TRBJ2-3; 9 nucleotides line up with TRBD1. V was pared by 3 bases and J by 0 bases, with 1 base of the junction left unmatched. The germline CDR1 and CDR2 sequences are LGHNA and YSLEER. This CDR3 region has 15 residues. This chain's CDR3 is CASSQGTGSTDTQYF. The CDR3, as DNA: TGCGCCAGCAGCCAGGGGACAGGGAGCACAGATACGCAGTATTTT.

The V and J genes are TRBV29-1 and TRBJ2-7; TRBD2 agrees at 8 bases. The V and J ends lost 6 bases and 1 base, in that order; junction bases with no gene match: 5. This CDR3 has 13 residues. The germline V gene has CDR1 SQVTM and CDR2 ANQGSEA. The CDR3 protein is CSVTSGRSYEQYF. Here the CDR3 DNA reads TGCAGCGTGACGAGCGGGAGATCCTACGAGCAGTACTTC.

The rearrangement uses TRBV2 and TRBJ2-3, with 7 positions matching TRBD2. The CDR3 extends over 14 amino acids. Trimming at V came to 3 bases and at J to 8 bases, leaving 8 bases not matched to a gene. Germline values: CDR1 SNHLY, CDR2 FYNNEI. The CDR3 DNA follows: TGTGCCAGCAGTGACCCAGCGGGGCGGGGTACGCAGTATTTT. Protein: CASSDPAGRGTQYF.

The chain employs TRBV9 and TRBJ2-5, with TRBD2 as a possible D gene (6 bases). This CDR3 comprises 13 residues. The germline V gene has CDR1 SGDLS and CDR2 YYNGEE. V dropped 4 bases and J dropped 5 bases, with 12 bases sitting between them. The CDR3: CASSSGVGETQYF. The CDR3 nucleotides are TGTGCCAGCAGCTCGGGGGTTGGGGAGACCCAGTACTTC.

The gene calls are TRBV5-4 and TRBJ2-1, with D possibly matching TRBD2 (6 bases). This CDR3 is 17 amino acids long. Germline assignment: CDR1 SGHNT and CDR2 YYREEE (reference sequence). Trimming took off 1 base at V and 0 bases at J, with 14 bases between the two ends. Here the CDR3 DNA reads TGTGCCAGCAGCTTGCCCCCCGGGAGAGGCTCCTACAATGAGCAGTTCTTC. Residues: CASSLPPGRGSYNEQFF.